What follows are 15 T cell receptor beta chains derived from one specimen sequenced in a study of T cell responses to AZD1222 COVID-19 vaccine. Clones were sequenced by immunoSEQ multiplex PCR, and TCRdb holds only the in-frame ones, with some missing. The sample has 40,000 to 50,000 clones, approximately 89% seen once; the top ten hold more than 20%. The sequencing used peripheral blood, collected 28 days after the second AZD1222 dose. The receptor set was obtained from an adult who received the AZD1222 COVID-19 vaccine.

CDR3 sequence: CASGSTDGILSGANVLTF. CDR3 in DNA: TGCGCCAGCGGATCTACGGATGGGATCCTCTCTGGGGCCAACGTCCTGACTTTC. The chain employs TRBV4-1 and TRBJ2-6, with D hard to call. The CDR3 consists of 18 residues. Germline V gives CDR1 MGHRA, CDR2 YSYEKL. Trimming cost V 8 bases and J 0 bases, with 20 bases left between them.

The chain has TRBV29-1 and TRBJ1-5, with D perhaps TRBD1 (5 bases). CDR1 is SQVTM, CDR2 ANQGSEA, per germline. The CDR3 length is 14 residues. Trimming took off 6 bases at V and 3 bases at J, with 15 bases between the two ends. CDR3 protein: CSVLSGGDNQPQHF. The CDR3 coding sequence is TGCAGCGTCCTAAGTGGGGGGGACAATCAGCCCCAGCATTTT.

The chain employs TRBV28 and TRBJ2-7; no definite D call. V dropped 2 bases and J dropped 5 bases, with 10 bases sitting between them. Germline V gene sequence: CDR1 MDHEN, CDR2 SYDVKM. The length of the CDR3 is 13 residues. CDR3 bases: TGTGCCAGCAGTTTAGCTGGGCGCGACGAGCAGTACTTC. Amino acid sequence: CASSLAGRDEQYF. Combining the CDR3 with reference TRBV28 and TRBJ2-7 gives the whole variable domain DVKVTQSSRYLVKRTGEKVFLECVQDMDHENMFWYRQDPGLGLRLIYFSYDVKMKEKGDIPEGYSVSREKKERFSLILESASTNQTSMYLCASSLAGRDEQYFGPGTRLTVT.

This chain joins TRBV2 and TRBJ2-1; weak D call: TRBD1 (6 bases). The CDR3 contains 15 residues. Germline-derived CDR1 and CDR2 are SNHLY and FYNNEI. Trimming pared 6 bases from V and 0 bases from J, leaving 12 bases between. CDR3 in amino acids: CASSPQGGSYNEQFF. CDR3 DNA sequence: TGTGCCAGCAGCCCACAGGGCGGCTCCTACAATGAGCAGTTCTTC.

This rearrangement joins TRBV6-5 to TRBJ1-5; 9 bases line up with TRBD1. J lost 5 bases, V lost 0 bases, and 2 bases had no gene match. The germline CDR1 and CDR2 sequences are MNHEY and SVGAGI. The CDR3 is 15 amino acids. Here the CDR3 reads CASSYSGQGDQPQHF. Here the CDR3 DNA reads TGTGCCAGCAGTTACTCGGGACAGGGAGATCAGCCCCAGCATTTT.

V is TRBV27 and J is TRBJ1-6, with D uncertain. Germline V gives CDR1 MNHEY, CDR2 SMNVEV (reference sequence). Trimming shortened V by 6 bases and J by 9 bases, and 21 bases separated the two germline ends. There are 16 residues in the CDR3. As DNA, the CDR3 is TGTGCCAGCAGGGGCACTTCGGGGAGCCTGGCTTCACCCCTCCACTTT. Amino acid sequence: CASRGTSGSLASPLHF.

This clone was picked up one time. The chain recombines TRBV5-1 with TRBJ1-5; D gene unclear. The CDR3 runs 15 residues. Trimming removed 7 bases from V and 1 base from J, with 15 bases in between. The germline V gene encodes CDR1 SGHRS and CDR2 YFSETQ. The CDR3 DNA sequence: TGCGCCAGCGGGTTAGGGTCGGGCAGCAATCAGCCCCAGCATTTT. This encodes CASGLGSGSNQPQHF. Based on the CDR3 plus reference TRBV5-1 and TRBJ1-5, the full variable domain is KAGVTQTPRYLIKTRGQQVTLSCSPISGHRSVSWYQQTPGQGLQFLFEYFSETQRNKGNFPGRFSGRQFSNSRSEMNVSTLELGDSALYLCASGLGSGSNQPQHFGDGTRLSIL.

A few counts support this clone. The genes are TRBV3-1 (or the pseudogene TRBV3-2) and TRBJ1-1, with unresolved D. Germline V gene lookup returns CDR1 LGHDT and CDR2 YNNKEL (reference sequence). The CDR3 is made up of 14 amino acids. Trimming stripped 7 bases from V and 1 base from J, with 13 bases between. The CDR3 is CASTFQRWNTEAFF. CDR3 sequence (DNA): TGTGCCAGCACATTCCAAAGGTGGAACACTGAAGCTTTCTTT.

The rearrangement joins TRBV4-2 to TRBJ1-4; D is uncertain. Germline V CDR1 and CDR2: LGHNA, YNFKEQ. This CDR3 has 13 amino acids. V lost 6 bases, J lost 8 bases, and 13 bases lay in between. CDR3 in amino acids: CASSSGSGEKLFF. The CDR3 nucleotides read TGTGCCAGCAGTTCCGGGTCGGGCGAAAAACTGTTTTTT.

This clone was seen only a few times. V usage is TRBV20-1 and J usage is TRBJ1-6, with 9 bases matching TRBD1. Trimming took 3 bases from V and 7 from J; bases not matched to a gene: 4. Germline CDR1 is DFQATT and CDR2 is SNEGSKA (reference sequence). The CDR3 is made up of 14 amino acids. The CDR3 reads CSASLTGGNSPLHF. The CDR3 region has the DNA TGCAGTGCTAGTTTAACAGGGGGCAATTCACCCCTCCACTTT.

The rearrangement links TRBV6-6 to TRBJ2-7; a weak D match, TRBD1 (6 bases). V lost 6 bases, J lost 1 base, and 16 bases lay in between. CDR1 and CDR2 (germline): MNHNY, SVGAGI (reference sequence). There are 15 residues in the CDR3. The CDR3 loop is CASSRPTGISYEQYF. The DNA for the CDR3 is TGTGCCAGCAGCCGCCCCACAGGGATATCCTACGAGCAGTACTTC.

The chain links TRBV29-1 to TRBJ1-1, with 8 bases lining up with TRBD1. Germline values: CDR1 SQVTM, CDR2 ANQGSEA. Losses at the gene ends were 5 bases for V and 3 bases for J; bases not matched to a gene: 5. The CDR3 sequence is 13 residues long. The CDR3 DNA reads TGCAGCGTTCGGACAGGGAGTGACACTGAAGCTTTCTTT. Its translation is CSVRTGSDTEAFF.

The chain recombines TRBV5-5 with TRBJ1-5, with 8 positions matching TRBD1. CDR1 and CDR2 (germline): SGHKS, YYEKEE (reference sequence). V shed 1 base, J shed 1 base, and the junction held 4 bases outside the gene matches. The CDR3 has 16 amino acids. This chain's CDR3 is CASSLTGGDSNQPQHF. CDR3 nucleotides: TGTGCCAGCAGCTTGACAGGGGGAGACAGCAATCAGCCCCAGCATTTT. Supplemented by reference TRBV5-5 and TRBJ1-5, the full variable domain reads DAGVTQSPTHLIKTRGQQVTLRCSPISGHKSVSWYQQVLGQGPQFIFQYYEKEERGRGNFPDRFSARQFPNYSSELNVNALLLGDSALYLCASSLTGGDSNQPQHFGDGTRLSIL.

The chain combines TRBV5-6 with TRBJ1-3, with D possibly TRBD1 on 5 matching bases. The CDR3 spans 15 residues. With 0 bases removed from V and 0 bases from J, the gap between germline ends came to 7 bases. CDR1 is SGHDT, CDR2 YYEEEE, per germline. The CDR3 sequence is CASSLARGSGNTIYF. CDR3 coding DNA: TGTGCCAGCAGCTTGGCTAGGGGCTCTGGAAACACCATATATTTT.

The chain couples TRBV19 to TRBJ2-3; possibly TRBD1 for D (5 bases). V was shortened by 6 bases and J by 4 bases, with 17 bases between the two germline ends. CDR3 length: 15 amino acids. The germline gives CDR1 LNHDA, CDR2 SQIVND (reference sequence). The CDR3 DNA reads TGTGCCAGTAGCGTGGGGCAGGGTGATGCAGATACGCAGTATTTT. This gives the protein CASSVGQGDADTQYF.